This entry lists 17 T cell receptor beta chains sequenced from one sample in a study of blood T cells in healthy people across ages (dated by TCRdb to the mid-2010s). Library generation was performed with 5' RACE. Instrument on record: Illumina HiSeq 2500. A second PCR of roughly 7 to 11 cycles was performed with a sample-barcoded 5' primer and a J-beta primer mix. TCRdb trimmed the raw reads at Q25, called clones with MiXCR and kept productive beta chains. Rows with a matching CDR3 protein are joined into one entry that keeps the most common DNA and genes. Within this sample are 380,000 or so distinct CDR3 sequences, with approximately 52% of them counted one time only. The ten most abundant clones make up 51% of the sample. The material sequenced was blood. These receptors were taken from a man aged 55 to 69 in good health.

The table lists this clonotype with a count of one. CDR3 sequence: CASSQDAIRTEAFF. In DNA, the CDR3 is TGTGCCAGCAGCCAAGATGCCATAAGAACTGAAGCTTTCTTT. The rearrangement links TRBV3-1 to TRBJ1-1; D uncertain. Trimming stripped 0 bases from V and 5 bases from J, with 10 bases between. Per the germline V gene, CDR1 is LGHDT and CDR2 is YNNKEL (reference sequence). The CDR3 consists of 14 residues.

The chain uses TRBV7-2 and TRBJ2-3; unclear D gene. Germline loops: CDR1 SGHTA, CDR2 FQGNSA. V was cut by 6 bases and J by 6 bases, with 10 bases left in between. The CDR3 is 12 amino acids. CDR3 DNA: TGTGCCAGCAGTCCTAGGCGGGATACGCAGTATTTT. It is translated as CASSPRRDTQYF.

This rearrangement joins TRBV29-1 to TRBJ2-1; D not certain. The V and J ends lost 7 bases and 6 bases respectively, with 19 bases between them. This CDR3 is built from 14 residues. Germline CDR1 SQVTM, CDR2 ANQGSEA. Here the CDR3 reads CSAEGWAQRNEQFF. CDR3 in DNA: TGCAGCGCGGAAGGGTGGGCCCAACGCAATGAGCAGTTCTTC.

This chain links TRBV13 with TRBJ1-1; 7 nucleotides line up with TRBD1. CDR3 length: 14 residues. V dropped 4 bases and J dropped 7; count of bases not matched to a gene: 9. The V gene's germline CDR1 is PRHDT and CDR2 FYEKMQ (reference sequence). The CDR3 region is CASSYRQGRIEAFF. The DNA for the CDR3 is TGTGCCAGCAGCTACAGACAGGGACGTATTGAAGCTTTCTTT.

This clonotype was found once. A junction end diverges from the germline sequence, so it may reflect a read error. The rearrangement uses TRBV20-1 and TRBJ2-7, with D uncertain. The CDR3 spans 14 residues. Germline V CDR1 and CDR2: DFQATT, SNEGSKA (reference sequence). CDR3 protein: CSARKVESSHEQYF. The CDR3 DNA is TGCAGTGCTAGGAAAGTGGAAAGCTCCCACGAGCAGTACTTC.

Only a few counts were recorded for this clonotype. V and J are TRBV27 and TRBJ1-2; 8 nucleotides line up with TRBD1. With V trimmed by 6 bases and J by 0 bases, 3 bases remained unmatched. The CDR3 has 14 residues. Germline V lookup: CDR1 MNHEY, CDR2 SMNVEV (reference sequence). The CDR3 DNA follows: TGTGCCAGCAGGGGACAGGCTTCTAACTATGGCTACACCTTC. This sequence encodes CASRGQASNYGYTF.

This clonotype was picked up a small number of times. The chain uses TRBV4-2 and TRBJ2-4, with D perhaps assigned TRBD1 or TRBD2 (5 bases each). V was pared by 4 bases and J by 10 bases, with 17 bases between. CDR1 is LGHNA, CDR2 YNFKEQ, per germline. The CDR3 length is 14 residues. CDR3 residues: CASSPGPLGEIQYF. CDR3 nucleotide sequence: TGTGCCAGCAGCCCGGGACCCCTTGGGGAGATTCAGTACTTC.

The genes are TRBV30 and TRBJ2-4; no reliable D call. The better agreement between TRBJ2-7 and the DNA end casts doubt on the J call. CDR3 length: 11 amino acids. The V gene's germline CDR1 is GTSNPN and CDR2 SVGIG (reference sequence). The CDR3 DNA reads TGTGCCTGGAGGGCCGACTACGAGCAGTACTTC. Its protein is CAWRADYEQYF.

The chain is built from TRBV18 and TRBJ2-1; D tentatively fits TRBD1 or TRBD2 (7 bases each). CDR1 is KGHSH and CDR2 is LQKENI in the germline V gene. CDR3 size: 15 residues. V was shortened by 1 base and J by 7 bases, with 14 bases between the two germline ends. The CDR3 sequence: CASSPRGGGSNEQFF. The DNA of the CDR3 is TGTGCCAGCTCACCACGGGGAGGGGGCTCGAATGAGCAGTTCTTC.

This clonotype has a count of ten or more. The rearrangement joins TRBV7-2 to TRBJ2-3; TRBD2 matches at 9 bases. J was trimmed by 5 bases and V by 5 bases; bases with no gene match: 5. Germline CDR1 and CDR2: SGHTA and FQGNSA. There are 14 residues in the CDR3. The CDR3 reads CASSPAGGVDTQYF. DNA for the CDR3: TGTGCCAGCAGCCCCGCGGGAGGGGTAGATACGCAGTATTTT.

The chain uses TRBV6-1 and TRBJ1-2, with a weak D call TRBD1 (6 bases). The germline V and J ends were trimmed by 1 base and 5 bases, with 11 bases remaining between them. Germline loops: CDR1 MNHNS, CDR2 SASEGT. CDR3 length: 14 residues. In DNA, the CDR3 is TGTGCCAGCAGTGAAGTAGGGGGGCTTTATGGCTACACCTTC. It encodes CASSEVGGLYGYTF.

In this sample, this clonotype turned up many times. This chain connects TRBV27 to TRBJ2-5; D may be TRBD1 or TRBD2 (5 bases each). The J call may not be correct, given that the DNA end is closer to TRBJ2-7. CDR1 and CDR2 from the germline V gene are MNHEY and SMNVEV (reference sequence). There are 14 residues in the CDR3. CDR3 coding DNA: TGTGCCAGCAGTTTAGGGGCGGGTCCGTACGAGCAGTACTTC. This sequence encodes CASSLGAGPYEQYF.

Only a few counts were recorded for this clonotype. CDR3 sequence (DNA): TGCGCCAGCAGCTTGGAACACAACTCCTACAATGAGCAGTTCTTC. This codes for CASSLEHNSYNEQFF. J is TRBJ2-1 and V is TRBV5-1; D is undetermined. Per germline, CDR1 SGHRS and CDR2 YFSETQ. This CDR3 is 15 amino acids long. Trimming took 0 bases from V and 0 from J, leaving 7 bases between them.

V gene TRBV6-6 combines with J gene TRBJ2-7, with D tentatively TRBD2 (5 bases). Germline CDR1 MNHNY, CDR2 SVGAGI (reference sequence). Trimming removed 3 bases at V and 5 bases at J, with 17 bases between. The CDR3 loop spans 15 amino acids. The CDR3 loop reads CASSYKRLALHEQYF. The CDR3 DNA is TGTGCCAGCAGTTATAAGAGGCTAGCACTCCACGAGCAGTACTTC.

This chain links TRBV29-1 with TRBJ2-1, with 8 bases that match TRBD2. The J call may be mistaken, given a closer DNA end match to TRBJ2-7. Germline V gives CDR1 SQVTM, CDR2 ANQGSEA. There are 15 residues in the CDR3. The CDR3 DNA sequence: TGCAGCGGCGGACCGGGGGGGGTTGGGTACAATGAGCAGTACTTC. This translates into CSGGPGGVGYNEQYF.

J is TRBJ2-5 and V is TRBV29-1; no firm D call. This CDR3 is 12 amino acids long. The germline gives CDR1 SQVTM, CDR2 ANQGSEA. V lost 4 bases to trimming and J lost 10 bases, with 16 bases between them. CDR3 amino acids: CSVVTDEMRQYF. For the CDR3, the DNA is TGCAGCGTTGTAACAGATGAAATGCGCCAGTACTTC.

Concerning this clonotype itself: Since a much larger clone is just one base distant, this may be a read error. The V and J genes are TRBV25-1 and TRBJ2-3, with D hard to call. The CDR3 covers 12 residues. CDR1 MGHDK and CDR2 SYGVNS come from the germline V gene. The CDR3: CACSPGPDTQYF. In nucleotides, the CDR3 is TGTGCCTGCAGTCCGGGCCCAGATACGCAGTATTTT.